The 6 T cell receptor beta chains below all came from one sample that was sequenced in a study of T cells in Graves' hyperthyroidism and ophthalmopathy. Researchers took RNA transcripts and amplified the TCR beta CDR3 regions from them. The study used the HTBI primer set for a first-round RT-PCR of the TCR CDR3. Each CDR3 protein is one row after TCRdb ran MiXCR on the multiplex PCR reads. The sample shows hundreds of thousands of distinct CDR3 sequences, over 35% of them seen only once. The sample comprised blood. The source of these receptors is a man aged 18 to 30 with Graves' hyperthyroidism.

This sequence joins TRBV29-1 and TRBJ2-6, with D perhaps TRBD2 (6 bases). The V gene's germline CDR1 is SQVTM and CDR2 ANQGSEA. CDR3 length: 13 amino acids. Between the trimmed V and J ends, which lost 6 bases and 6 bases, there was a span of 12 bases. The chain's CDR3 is CSVLVGLANVLTF. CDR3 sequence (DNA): TGCAGCGTCCTTGTGGGACTGGCCAACGTCCTGACTTTC.

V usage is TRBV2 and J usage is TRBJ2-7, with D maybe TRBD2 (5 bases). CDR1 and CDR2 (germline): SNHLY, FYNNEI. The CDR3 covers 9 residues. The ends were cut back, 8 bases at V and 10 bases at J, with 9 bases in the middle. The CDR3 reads CASRDTQYF. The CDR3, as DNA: TGTGCCAGCCGGGATACCCAGTACTTC. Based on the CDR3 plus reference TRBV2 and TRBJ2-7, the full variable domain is EPEVTQTPSHQVTQMGQEVILRCVPISNHLYFYWYRQILGQKVEFLVSFYNNEISEKSEIFDDQFSVERPDGSNFTLKIRSTKLEDSAMYFCASRDTQYFGPGTRLTVT.

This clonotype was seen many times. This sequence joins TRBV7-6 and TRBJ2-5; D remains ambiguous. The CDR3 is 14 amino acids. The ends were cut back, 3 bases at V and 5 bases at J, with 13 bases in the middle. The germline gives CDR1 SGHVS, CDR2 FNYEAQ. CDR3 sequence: CASSLFPAAETQYF. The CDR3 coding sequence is TGTGCCAGCAGCTTGTTTCCAGCAGCGGAGACCCAGTACTTC.

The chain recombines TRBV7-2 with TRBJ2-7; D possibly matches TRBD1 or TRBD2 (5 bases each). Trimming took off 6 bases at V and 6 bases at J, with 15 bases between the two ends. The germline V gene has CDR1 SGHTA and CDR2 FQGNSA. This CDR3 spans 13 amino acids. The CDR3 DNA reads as TGTGCCAGCAGGGGGACCCTAGGTGCCGAGCAGTACTTC. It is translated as CASRGTLGAEQYF.

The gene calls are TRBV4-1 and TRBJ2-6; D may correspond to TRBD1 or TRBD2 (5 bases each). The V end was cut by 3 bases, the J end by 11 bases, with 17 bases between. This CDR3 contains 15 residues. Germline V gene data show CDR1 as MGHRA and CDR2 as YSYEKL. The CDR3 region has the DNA TGCGCCAGCAGCCAGGACGGGACCAACTTAGACGTCCTGACTTTC. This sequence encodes CASSQDGTNLDVLTF.

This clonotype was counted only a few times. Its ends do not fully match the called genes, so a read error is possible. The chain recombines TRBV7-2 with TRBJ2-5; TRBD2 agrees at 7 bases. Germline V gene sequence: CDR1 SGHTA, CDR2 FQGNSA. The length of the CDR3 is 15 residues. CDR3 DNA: TGCGCCAGCAGCCAAGATCGGGCTAGCGGAAAGACCCAGTACTTC. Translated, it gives CASSQDRASGKTQYF.